Listed here is a single T cell receptor beta chain. Its matching antigen is unknown. Repertoires were generated with immunoSEQ multiplex PCR, while TCRdb's copy carries only in-frame clones and drops some. The sample carries approximately 140,000 clones, just over 90% recorded once. These data originate in a study of T cell responses to AZD1222 COVID-19 vaccine. Study-level results: Just six people given AZD1222 tested seropositive at baseline. In a largely white British group with more females than males, clonal diversity was possibly underestimated.

The V gene lost 6 bases and the J gene lost 1 base, with 13 bases spanning the gap. Germline CDR1 and CDR2: SGHDT and YYEEEE. The CDR3 spans 14 residues. The clonotype originates from an adult in good health. The chain employs TRBV5-6 and TRBJ2-5; no definite D call. This specimen was peripheral blood, taken on day 0 of AZD1222 vaccination. This chain's CDR3 is CASTFPASQETQYF. The CDR3 coding sequence is TGTGCCAGCACCTTTCCAGCGTCCCAAGAGACCCAGTACTTC.